Below, one TCR beta chain is given with its context. The antigen remains unidentified. These data are taken from a study of T cell responses to AZD1222 COVID-19 vaccine. Notes on the study in general: Baseline seropositives among AZD1222 recipients totaled only 5 or 6. Compared with day 0, the breadth and depth of the Spike-specific TCR repertoire rose significantly after two doses of AZD1222.

Repertoires were generated with immunoSEQ multiplex PCR, while TCRdb's copy carries only in-frame clones and drops some. Here the sample spans over 100,000 clones, under 90% being singletons. This sequence was found in an adult in good health. Sequencing was performed on peripheral blood, taken on day 0 of AZD1222 vaccination.

The CDR3 loop reads CAWSPPLGQGHEKLFF. As DNA, the CDR3 is TGTGCCTGGAGTCCCCCCCTTGGGCAGGGTCATGAAAAACTGTTTTTT. This chain links TRBV30 with TRBJ1-4; D is possibly TRBD1 (5 bases). The germline V and J ends were trimmed by 2 bases and 6 bases, with 19 bases remaining between them. This CDR3 has 16 amino acids. Germline V gene sequence: CDR1 GTSNPN, CDR2 SVGIG (reference sequence).